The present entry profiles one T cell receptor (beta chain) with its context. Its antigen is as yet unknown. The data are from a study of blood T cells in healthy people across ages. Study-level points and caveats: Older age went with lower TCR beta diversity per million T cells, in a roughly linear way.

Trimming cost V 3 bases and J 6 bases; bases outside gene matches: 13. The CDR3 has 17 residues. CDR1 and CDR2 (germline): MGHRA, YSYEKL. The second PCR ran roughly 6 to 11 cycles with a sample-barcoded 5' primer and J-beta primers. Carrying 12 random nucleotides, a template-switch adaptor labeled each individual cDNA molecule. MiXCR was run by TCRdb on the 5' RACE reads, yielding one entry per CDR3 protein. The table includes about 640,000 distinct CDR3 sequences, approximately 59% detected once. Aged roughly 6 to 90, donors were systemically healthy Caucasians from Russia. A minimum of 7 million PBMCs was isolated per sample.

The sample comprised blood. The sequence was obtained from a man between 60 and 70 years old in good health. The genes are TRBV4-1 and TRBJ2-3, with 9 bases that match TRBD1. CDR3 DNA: TGCGCCAGCAGCCACCTCCGGACAGGGGCCCTGCAGGATACGCAGTATTTT. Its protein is CASSHLRTGALQDTQYF.